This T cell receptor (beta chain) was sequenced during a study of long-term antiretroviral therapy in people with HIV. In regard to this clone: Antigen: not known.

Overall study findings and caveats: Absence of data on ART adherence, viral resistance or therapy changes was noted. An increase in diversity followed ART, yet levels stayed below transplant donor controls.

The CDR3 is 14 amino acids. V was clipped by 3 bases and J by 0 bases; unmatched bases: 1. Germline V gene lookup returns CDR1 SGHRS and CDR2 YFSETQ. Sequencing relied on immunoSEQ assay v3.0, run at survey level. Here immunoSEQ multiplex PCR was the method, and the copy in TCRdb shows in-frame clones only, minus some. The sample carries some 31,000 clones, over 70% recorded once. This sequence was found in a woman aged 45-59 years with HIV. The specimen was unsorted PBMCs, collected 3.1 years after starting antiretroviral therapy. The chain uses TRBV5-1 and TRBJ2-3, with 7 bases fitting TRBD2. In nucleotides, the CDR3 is TGCGCCAGCAGCTCGGGACTAAGCACAGATACGCAGTATTTT. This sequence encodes CASSSGLSTDTQYF.